This T cell receptor (beta chain) was identified during a study of shared clonotypes between healthy human individuals. When samples were unsorted, about 90 million PBMCs were used for genomic DNA. The CDR3 length is 14 residues. Trimming left V 2 bases short and J 0 bases short, with 5 bases between. Germline CDR1 SNHLY, CDR2 FYNNEI. Unsorted PBMC samples were amplified in replicate PCRs containing roughly 300 ng DNA, tens of thousands of T cell genomes. Authors' processing steps: For the immunoSEQ data, sequences were junction-only without quality scores, so filtering differed. The data were produced by immunoSEQ multiplex PCR, yet TCRdb's version contains in-frame clones alone and is incomplete. V, J and clone size reflect that table, while D and trimming were determined from the DNA. Among about 490,000 clones, roughly four fifths were seen once, and the ten largest hold approximately 13%.

This sequence was found in a woman in her thirties or forties in good health. Some clones in this sample may be carry-over from other donors' samples. Sequenced: PBMCs. The V and J genes are TRBV2 and TRBJ1-5; no clear D. CDR3 nucleotide sequence: TGTGCCAGCAGTGAACAGAGTAGCAATCAGCCCCAGCATTTT. It codes for CASSEQSSNQPQHF.